The 19 T cell receptor beta chains given below trace back to one sample, sequenced in a study of blood T cell repertoires in COVID-19. Using immunoSEQ multiplex PCR, the repertoire was profiled, and TCRdb retains in-frame clones only, with some absent. Altogether under 200,000 clones are present, around 75% being singletons, with the ten largest covering roughly 5.6%. Sequenced input: peripheral blood. Receptors originate from a woman between 40 and 55 years old with COVID-19, enrolled during active disease.

J is TRBJ2-7 and V is TRBV6-5; 7 positions match TRBD2. After removal of 6 bases from V and 3 bases from J, the junction contained 11 bases not matched to a gene. The CDR3 is 15 amino acids. Germline CDR1 MNHEY, CDR2 SVGAGI. CDR3 residues: CASRHGTNKLYEQYF. CDR3 nucleotides: TGTGCCAGCAGGCATGGGACTAATAAGCTCTACGAGCAGTACTTC.

The V gene is TRBV7-9, the J gene TRBJ1-1, with 11 nucleotides matching TRBD1. Germline CDR1 reads SEHNR; CDR2 reads FQNEAQ (reference sequence). The ends lost 1 base at V and 1 base at J; junction bases unmatched: 8. CDR3 size: 18 residues. The CDR3 sequence is CASSLGGTGGWTNTEAFF. DNA for the CDR3: TGTGCCAGCAGCTTAGGGGGGACAGGGGGATGGACGAACACTGAAGCTTTCTTT.

The gene calls are TRBV14 and TRBJ2-1; 13 nucleotides match TRBD2. There are 21 residues in the CDR3. Trimming removed 4 bases from V and 5 bases from J; junction bases left unmatched: 20. Per the germline V gene, CDR1 is SGHDN and CDR2 is FVKESK. The chain's CDR3 is CASSLNPLRTSGSSYNNEQFF. In DNA, the CDR3 is TGTGCCAGCAGCCTCAACCCTCTAAGGACTAGCGGGAGCTCTTACAACAATGAGCAGTTCTTC.

The gene calls are TRBV6-5 and TRBJ2-1; 9 bases agree with TRBD2. This CDR3 spans 16 amino acids. Germline V gene data show CDR1 as MNHEY and CDR2 as SVGAGI. V was clipped by 0 bases and J by 6 bases; unmatched bases: 6. The CDR3 DNA sequence: TGTGCCAGCAGTTACTCCTCTAGCGGGGATGGCAATGAGCAGTTCTTC. Protein product: CASSYSSSGDGNEQFF.

The chain employs TRBV7-9 and TRBJ1-4; D remains ambiguous. This CDR3 is 14 amino acids long. V was shortened by 3 bases and J by 2 bases, with 7 bases between the two germline ends. CDR1 and CDR2 from the germline V gene are SEHNR and FQNEAQ (reference sequence). CDR3 bases: TGTGCCAGCAGCTTTAGAGCGACTAATGAAAAACTGTTTTTT. Encoded protein: CASSFRATNEKLFF. Drawing the rest from reference TRBV7-9 and TRBJ1-4, the complete variable domain is DTGVSQNPRHKITKRGQNVTFRCDPISEHNRLYWYRQTLGQGPEFLTYFQNEAQLEKSRLLSDRFSAERPKGSFSTLEIQRTEQGDSAMYLCASSFRATNEKLFFGSGTQLSVL.

The chain carries TRBV7-2 and TRBJ1-1; 10 bases agree with TRBD1. Looked up from germline, CDR1 is SGHTA and CDR2 is FQGNSA. After removal of 3 bases from V and 6 bases from J, the junction contained 19 bases not matched to a gene. CDR3 length: 19 amino acids. CDR3 protein: CASSFKGKGPDRGQPEAFF. The DNA for the CDR3 is TGTGCCAGCAGCTTCAAGGGAAAAGGACCAGACAGGGGGCAGCCTGAAGCTTTCTTT. Complete variable domain (other parts from reference TRBV7-2 and TRBJ1-1): GAGVSQSPSNKVTEKGKDVELRCDPISGHTALYWYRQSLGQGLEFLIYFQGNSAPDKSGLPSDRFSAERTGGSVSTLTIQRTQQEDSAVYLCASSFKGKGPDRGQPEAFFGQGTRLTVV.

This clone appeared a few times. This chain connects TRBV9 to TRBJ2-7; D not certain. Germline values: CDR1 SGDLS, CDR2 YYNGEE. V lost 1 base, J lost 3 bases, and 8 bases lay in between. The CDR3 contains 13 residues. Here the CDR3 DNA reads TGTGCCAGCAGCGTAAACTCCGGCTACGAGCAGTACTTC. Amino acids: CASSVNSGYEQYF. The variable domain in full, with the rest retrieved from reference TRBV9 and TRBJ2-7, is DSGVTQTPKHLITATGQRVTLRCSPRSGDLSVYWYQQSLDQGLQFLIQYYNGEERAKGNILERFSAQQFPDLHSELNLSSLELGDSALYFCASSVNSGYEQYFGPGTRLTVT.

The genes are TRBV20-1 and TRBJ1-4; D perhaps matches TRBD1 (6 bases). The germline V and J ends were trimmed by 5 bases and 6 bases, with 7 bases remaining between them. The CDR3 is made up of 11 amino acids. The V gene's germline CDR1 is DFQATT and CDR2 SNEGSKA (reference sequence). CDR3 sequence (DNA): TGCAGTGCTTACAGGGATGAAAAACTGTTTTTT. As protein: CSAYRDEKLFF.

As DNA, the CDR3 is TGTGCCAGCAGCCACGTGGACAGAAATGAAAAACTGTTTTTT. Amino acids: CASSHVDRNEKLFF. The genes are TRBV5-4 and TRBJ1-4; TRBD1 might be the D (6 bases). Germline lookup yields CDR1 SGHNT and CDR2 YYREEE (reference sequence). V was clipped by 4 bases and J by 5 bases, with 12 bases between them. The CDR3 runs 14 residues.

This clone appeared once. The J gene is TRBJ1-4, the V gene TRBV7-9; the D gene is possibly TRBD1 (5 bases). Germline CDR1 and CDR2: SEHNR and FQNEAQ (reference sequence). V was shortened by 0 bases and J by 7 bases, with 15 bases between the two germline ends. This CDR3 has 16 residues. The CDR3 spells CASSLALGGVGEKLFF. The CDR3 DNA reads as TGTGCCAGCAGCTTAGCTCTCGGGGGTGTCGGTGAAAAACTGTTTTTT.

The V gene is TRBV9, the J gene TRBJ1-1; D remains ambiguous. The CDR3 is 13 residues long. V was cut by 0 bases and J by 1 base, with 4 bases left in between. The germline V gene has CDR1 SGDLS and CDR2 YYNGEE. The CDR3 reads CASSVERNTEAFF. In DNA, the CDR3 is TGTGCCAGCAGCGTAGAGAGGAACACTGAAGCTTTCTTT.

V and J are TRBV11-2 and TRBJ1-1; 7 nucleotides line up with TRBD1. The CDR3 runs 14 residues. Germline V gives CDR1 SGHAT, CDR2 FQNNGV. V was clipped by 5 bases and J by 6 bases; unmatched bases: 9. The CDR3 reads CASSPDRARAEAFF. DNA for the CDR3: TGTGCCAGCAGCCCCGACAGGGCCCGCGCTGAAGCTTTCTTT.

This sequence joins TRBV7-9 and TRBJ1-1, with a possible D match to TRBD1 (6 bases). This CDR3 has 14 residues. The V and J ends lost 7 bases and 4 bases respectively, with 16 bases between them. The germline V gene encodes CDR1 SEHNR and CDR2 FQNEAQ (reference sequence). The CDR3 region is CASTLGGFGTEAFF. The CDR3 nucleotides are TGTGCCAGCACCTTGGGGGGCTTTGGCACTGAAGCTTTCTTT.

This chain connects TRBV19 to TRBJ2-7; 7 nucleotides agree with TRBD2. Trimming cost V 6 bases and J 8 bases; bases outside gene matches: 25. The CDR3 spans 18 residues. Germline V gene lookup returns CDR1 LNHDA and CDR2 SQIVND (reference sequence). The CDR3 is CASSPGGRGELAESKQYF. Written as DNA, the CDR3 is TGTGCCAGTAGCCCGGGGGGACGGGGGGAGCTAGCGGAGTCAAAGCAGTACTTC.

The table lists this clone with a count of one. This chain connects TRBV1 to TRBJ2-2; TRBD2 is taken as the D call from the table, unchecked against the DNA. TRBV1 is a listed pseudogene. The CDR3 sequence is 13 residues long. CDR3 sequence (DNA): TGCACCAGCAGCCAAGACCTAACCGGGGAGCTGTTTTTT. Encoded protein: CTSSQDLTGELFF.

This sequence joins TRBV5-1 and TRBJ2-1, with D perhaps matching TRBD1 (7 bases). V was trimmed by 0 bases and J by 5 bases, leaving 12 bases between them. There are 15 residues in the CDR3. Looked up from germline, CDR1 is SGHRS and CDR2 is YFSETQ. CDR3 in amino acids: CASSLEGGTDNEQFF. The CDR3, as DNA: TGCGCCAGCAGCTTGGAGGGCGGGACAGACAATGAGCAGTTCTTC.

The count of this clone is one. J is TRBJ2-3 and V is TRBV5-1; D uncertain. The CDR3 loop spans 15 amino acids. Germline values: CDR1 SGHRS, CDR2 YFSETQ. Trimming pared 0 bases from V and 4 bases from J, leaving 12 bases between. CDR3 bases: TGCGCCAGCAGCTTGGCTTCCCCTGAGCCAGATACGCAGTATTTT. This sequence encodes CASSLASPEPDTQYF.

This rearrangement joins TRBV19 to TRBJ1-1; tentatively, D is TRBD1 (6 bases). CDR1 and CDR2 (germline): LNHDA, SQIVND (reference sequence). This CDR3 spans 13 amino acids. Deletions cut 5 bases from V and 0 bases from J, with 7 bases between. The CDR3 is CASSRTVNTEAFF. The CDR3 DNA sequence: TGTGCCAGTAGTCGGACAGTGAACACTGAAGCTTTCTTT.

The chain combines TRBV5-1 with TRBJ2-3, with D possibly TRBD2 on 6 matching bases. Germline assignment: CDR1 SGHRS and CDR2 YFSETQ. V lost 7 bases and J 5 bases, leaving 14 bases between the germline ends. The CDR3 is made up of 13 amino acids. This chain's CDR3 is CASRTGREDTQYF. As DNA, the CDR3 is TGCGCCAGCCGGACTGGGCGGGAAGATACGCAGTATTTT.